This TCR beta chain was identified during a study of identifying expanded T cells in peripheral blood. Repertoires were generated with immunoSEQ multiplex PCR, while TCRdb's copy carries only in-frame clones and drops some. The sample carries approximately 81,000 clones, over 80% recorded once. From germline, CDR1 is LNHDA and CDR2 SQIVND (reference sequence). Trimming shortened V by 3 bases and J by 5 bases, and 16 bases separated the two germline ends. This CDR3 contains 16 residues. The sample taken for sequencing was blood. V is TRBV19 and J is TRBJ2-2; D is ambiguous. The source is a person aged 18 to 70 in good health. The CDR3 loop is CASSIRLLARTGELFF. The CDR3 DNA reads TGTGCCAGTAGTATTCGGCTCTTAGCAAGGACCGGGGAGCTGTTTTTT. The full variable domain, in which reference TRBV19 and TRBJ2-2 provide the parts outside the CDR3, is DGGITQSPKYLFRKEGQNVTLSCEQNLNHDAMYWYRQDPGQGLRLIYYSQIVNDFQKGDIAEGYSVSREKKESFPLTVTSAQKNPTAFYLCASSIRLLARTGELFFGEGSRLTVL.